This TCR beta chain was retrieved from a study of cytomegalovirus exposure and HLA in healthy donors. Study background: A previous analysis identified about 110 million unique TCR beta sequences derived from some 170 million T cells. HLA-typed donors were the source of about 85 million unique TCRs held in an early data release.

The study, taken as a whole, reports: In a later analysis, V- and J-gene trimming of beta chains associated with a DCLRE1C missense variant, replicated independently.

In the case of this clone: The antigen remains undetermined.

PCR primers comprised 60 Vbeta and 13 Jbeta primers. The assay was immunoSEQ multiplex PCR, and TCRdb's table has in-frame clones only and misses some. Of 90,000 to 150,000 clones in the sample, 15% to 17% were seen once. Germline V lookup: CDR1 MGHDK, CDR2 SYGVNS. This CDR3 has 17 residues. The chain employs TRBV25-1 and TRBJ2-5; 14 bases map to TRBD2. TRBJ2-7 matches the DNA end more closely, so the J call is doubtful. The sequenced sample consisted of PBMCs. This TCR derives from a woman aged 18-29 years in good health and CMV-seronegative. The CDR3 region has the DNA TGTGCCAGCATAGGGACTAGCGGGAGCCCAGGGTCCTACGAGCAGTACTTC. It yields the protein CASIGTSGSPGSYEQYF.